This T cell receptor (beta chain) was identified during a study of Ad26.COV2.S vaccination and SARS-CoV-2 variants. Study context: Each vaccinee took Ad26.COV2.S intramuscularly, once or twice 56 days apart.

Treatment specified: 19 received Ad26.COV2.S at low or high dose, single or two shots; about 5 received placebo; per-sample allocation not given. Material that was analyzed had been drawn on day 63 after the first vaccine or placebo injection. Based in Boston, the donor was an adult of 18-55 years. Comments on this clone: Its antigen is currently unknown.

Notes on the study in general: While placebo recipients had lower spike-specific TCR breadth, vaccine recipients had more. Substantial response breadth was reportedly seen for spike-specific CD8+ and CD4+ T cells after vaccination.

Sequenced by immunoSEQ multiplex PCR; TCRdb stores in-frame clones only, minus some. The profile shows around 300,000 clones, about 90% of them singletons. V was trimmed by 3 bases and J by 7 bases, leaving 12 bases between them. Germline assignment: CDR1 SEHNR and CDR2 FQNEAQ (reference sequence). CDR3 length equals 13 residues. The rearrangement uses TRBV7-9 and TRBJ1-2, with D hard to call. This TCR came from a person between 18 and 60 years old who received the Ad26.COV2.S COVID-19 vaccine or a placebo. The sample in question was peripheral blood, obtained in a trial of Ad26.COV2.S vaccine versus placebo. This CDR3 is CASSFDDVSGYTF. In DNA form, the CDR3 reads TGTGCCAGCAGCTTCGATGACGTGAGTGGCTACACCTTC.